This T cell receptor (beta chain) is drawn from a study of post-analysis software for immune sequencing data. TCR beta libraries were prepared from cDNA with unique molecular identifiers. Between about 1 and 11 million T cells gave rise to some 490,000 cDNA molecules. TCRdb re-called the PCR reads with MiXCR, one entry per CDR3 protein. The top ten hold 0.55% to 0.65% of the sample, which has hundreds of thousands of distinct CDR3 sequences, just under 30% seen once. Study-wide results and limits: With TRBV5-6, TRBV5-1 and TRBV20-1 included, about five TRBV segments were more frequent in patients than in controls. A significant reduction in normalized Chao1 diversity was observed in multiple sclerosis patients versus controls.

CDR3 length: 15 amino acids. Germline V CDR1 and CDR2: SQVTM, ANQGSEA. The V gene lost 6 bases and the J gene lost 0 bases, with 15 bases spanning the gap. This clonotype was observed a few times. The antigen is unknown. This chain uses TRBV29-1 with TRBJ2-4; a possible D gene is TRBD2 (6 bases). Sequencing input: blood. The TCR originated in a girl between 10 and 17 years old with multiple sclerosis. CDR3 DNA sequence: TGCAGCGTATCGCCGGGACTTCTAGCCAAAAACATTCAGTACTTC. Translation gives CSVSPGLLAKNIQYF.